The subject of this entry is one T cell receptor (beta chain). Its antigen is as yet unknown. Germline assignment: CDR1 SGHRS and CDR2 YFSETQ. J gave up 7 bases and V 2 bases, and 4 bases lay outside the gene matches. The length of the CDR3 is 14 residues. What was sequenced were expressed TCRB transcripts, since all of the isolated RNA had been reverse transcribed. Data came from immunoSEQ multiplex PCR; TCRdb stores just in-frame clones and leaves some out. This sample carries 120,000 to 150,000 clones, more than 9% of them seen once, and the ten largest clones take under 1.5%. The sample belongs to a study of beta chain features in type 1 diabetes. Study observations and caveats: TCRB CDR3s were moderately but significantly shorter in Type 1 diabetes patients in all four CD4+ subsets. Compared with healthy donors, patients appeared to share more similar naive, central memory and regulatory TCRB repertoires. For patients and controls alike, PCR might favor shorter templates to the same degree.

Based on CD45RO/CCR7/CD25/CD127/CD95/CD27, CD4+ regulatory, stem cell-like memory, naive and central memory cells were sorted. Sequencing was done on a sample of naive CD4+ T cells from blood. The TCR originated in a man aged 18 to 35 in good health. V gene TRBV5-1 combines with J gene TRBJ2-7, with 12 bases identical to TRBD1. In DNA, the CDR3 is TGCGCCAGCAGCTTCGGGACAGGGGGCCGGGAGCAGTACTTC. Its translation: CASSFGTGGREQYF.